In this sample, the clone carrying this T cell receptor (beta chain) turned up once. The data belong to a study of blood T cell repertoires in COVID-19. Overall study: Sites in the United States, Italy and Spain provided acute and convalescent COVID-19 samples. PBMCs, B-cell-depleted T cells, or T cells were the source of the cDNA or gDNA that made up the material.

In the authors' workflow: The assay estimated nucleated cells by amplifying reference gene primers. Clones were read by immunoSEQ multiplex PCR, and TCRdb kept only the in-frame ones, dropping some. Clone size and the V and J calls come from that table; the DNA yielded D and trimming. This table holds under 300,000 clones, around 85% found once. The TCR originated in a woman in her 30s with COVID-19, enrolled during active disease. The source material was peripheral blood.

CDR3: CASSLVGRGRSSYNEQFF. The CDR3 DNA reads as TGTGCCAGCAGCTTAGTCGGCAGGGGGCGAAGCTCCTACAATGAGCAGTTCTTC. The chain joins TRBV7-8 to TRBJ2-1; 8 bases align to TRBD1. Germline-derived CDR1 and CDR2 are SGHVS and FQNEAQ. The CDR3 has 18 residues. After removal of 1 base from V and 0 bases from J, the junction contained 8 bases not matched to a gene.